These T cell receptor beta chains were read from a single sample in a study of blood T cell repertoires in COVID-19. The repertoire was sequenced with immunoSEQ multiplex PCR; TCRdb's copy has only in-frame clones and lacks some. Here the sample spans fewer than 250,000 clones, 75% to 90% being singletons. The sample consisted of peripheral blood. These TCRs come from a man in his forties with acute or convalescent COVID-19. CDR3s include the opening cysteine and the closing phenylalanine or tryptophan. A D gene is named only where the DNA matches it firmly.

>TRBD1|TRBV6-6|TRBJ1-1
CASSPGTVYTEAFF
TGTGCCAGCAGTCCCGGGACAGTTTATACTGAAGCTTTCTTT
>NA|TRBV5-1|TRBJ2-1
CASGRDVANEQFF
TGCGCCAGCGGTCGGGATGTAGCCAATGAGCAGTTCTTC
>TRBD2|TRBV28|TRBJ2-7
CASSFLLSGGGPYEQYF
TGTGCCAGCAGTTTCTTACTTAGCGGGGGAGGGCCCTACGAGCAGTACTTC
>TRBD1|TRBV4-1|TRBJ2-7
CASSQEAQGAHLTYEQYF
TGCGCCAGCAGCCAAGAGGCGCAGGGGGCGCATTTAACCTACGAGCAGTACTTC
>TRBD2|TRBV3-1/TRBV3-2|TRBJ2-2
CASSQTRGLAGNTGELFF
TGTGCCAGCAGCCAAACTCGGGGCCTAGCGGGGAACACCGGGGAGCTGTTTTTT
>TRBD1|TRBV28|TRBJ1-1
CASSLRGPYSEAFF
TGTGCCAGCAGTTTAAGGGGGCCCTACTCTGAAGCTTTCTTT
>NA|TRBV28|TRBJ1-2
CASSSSNYGYTF
TGTGCCAGCAGTTCTAGTAACTATGGCTACACCTTC
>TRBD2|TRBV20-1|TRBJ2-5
CSASRAGGRGTQYF
TGCAGTGCTAGTCGAGCGGGGGGGCGCGGGACCCAGTACTTC
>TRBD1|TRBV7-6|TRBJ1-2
CASSLLVGQDYGYTF
TGTGCCAGCAGCTTATTAGTCGGACAGGACTATGGCTACACCTTC
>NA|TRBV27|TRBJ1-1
CASSPLERTEAFF
TGTGCCAGCAGTCCACTGGAGCGCACTGAAGCTTTCTTT
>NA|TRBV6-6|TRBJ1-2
CASTQGGDGGYTF
TGTGCCAGCACCCAAGGGGGGGATGGGGGCTACACCTTC
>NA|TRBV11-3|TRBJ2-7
CASSWSDSYEQYF
TGTGCCAGCAGCTGGTCAGACTCCTACGAGCAGTACTTC
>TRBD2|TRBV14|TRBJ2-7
CASSLASGGAYEQYF
TGTGCCAGCAGCCTAGCTAGCGGGGGGGCCTACGAGCAGTACTTC
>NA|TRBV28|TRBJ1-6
CASSLSDYNSPLHF
TGTGCCAGCAGTTTATCAGACTATAATTCACCCCTCCACTTT
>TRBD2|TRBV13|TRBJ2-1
CASSFGGGEGLGEQFF
TGTGCCAGCAGCTTCGGCGGGGGAGAGGGATTGGGTGAGCAGTTCTTC
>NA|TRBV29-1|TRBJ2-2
CSVLRQDLTGELFF
TGCAGCGTTCTCAGACAGGACCTCACCGGGGAGCTGTTTTTT
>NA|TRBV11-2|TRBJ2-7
CASRRRDATYEQYF
TGTGCCAGCAGAAGGCGGGACGCAACCTACGAGCAGTACTTC
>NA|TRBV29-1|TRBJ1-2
CSVERRVDYGYTF
TGCAGCGTTGAACGGAGGGTAGACTATGGCTACACCTTC
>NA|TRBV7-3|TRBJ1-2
CASSPGTSGAFYGYTF
TGTGCCAGCAGCCCAGGGACAAGCGGGGCCTTTTATGGCTACACCTTC
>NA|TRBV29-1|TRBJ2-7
CSVDRSYEQYF
TGCAGCGTTGACCGCTCCTACGAGCAGTACTTC
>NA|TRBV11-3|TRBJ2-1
CASSLDSGPYNEQFF
TGTGCCAGCAGCTTAGATAGCGGCCCCTACAATGAGCAGTTCTTC
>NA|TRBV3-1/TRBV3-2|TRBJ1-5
CASSQGVGGNQPQHF
TGTGCCAGCAGCCAGGGAGTTGGGGGCAATCAGCCCCAGCATTTT
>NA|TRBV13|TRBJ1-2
CASSLGYRGAQDYGYTF
TGTGCCAGCAGCTTAGGCTACCGTGGGGCGCAAGACTATGGCTACACCTTC
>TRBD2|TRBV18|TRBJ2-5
CASSLLADQETQYF
TGTGCCAGCTCGTTGCTAGCGGACCAAGAGACCCAGTACTTC
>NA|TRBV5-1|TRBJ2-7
CASSLGQGILGEQYF
TGCGCCAGCAGCTTGGGGCAGGGGATATTGGGAGAGCAGTACTTC